This T cell receptor beta chain was found in a study of blood T cell repertoires in COVID-19. Original data processing: Estimated nucleated cell counts came from reference gene primer amplification. The assay was immunoSEQ multiplex PCR, and TCRdb's table has in-frame clones only and misses some. V and J calls and clone size are those listed in that table; D and trimming were worked out from the DNA. The sample consists of roughly 190,000 clones, more than 75% of them appearing once. The CDR3 has 14 amino acids. V was clipped by 8 bases and J by 6 bases, with 17 bases between them. Germline loops: CDR1 SNHLY, CDR2 FYNNEI.

Sequenced: peripheral blood. This sequence joins TRBV2 and TRBJ2-1; D possibly corresponds to TRBD2 (6 bases). This clonotype was obtained from a man aged 35 to 55 with active or convalescent COVID-19. CDR3 region: CASGWAGGLNEQFF. Written as DNA, the CDR3 is TGTGCCAGCGGCTGGGCAGGAGGGCTCAATGAGCAGTTCTTC.